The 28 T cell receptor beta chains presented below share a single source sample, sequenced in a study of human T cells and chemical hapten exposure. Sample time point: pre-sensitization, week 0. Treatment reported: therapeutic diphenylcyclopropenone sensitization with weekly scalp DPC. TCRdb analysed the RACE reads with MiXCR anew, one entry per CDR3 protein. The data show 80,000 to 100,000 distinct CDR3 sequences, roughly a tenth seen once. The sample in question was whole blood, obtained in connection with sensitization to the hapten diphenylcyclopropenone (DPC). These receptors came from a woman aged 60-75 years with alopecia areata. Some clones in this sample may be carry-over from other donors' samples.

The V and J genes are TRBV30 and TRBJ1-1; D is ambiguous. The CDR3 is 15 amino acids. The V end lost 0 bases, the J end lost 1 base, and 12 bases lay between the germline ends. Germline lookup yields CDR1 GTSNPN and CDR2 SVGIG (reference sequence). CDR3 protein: CAWSVPSPPNTEAFF. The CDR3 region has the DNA TGTGCCTGGAGTGTCCCAAGTCCTCCGAACACTGAAGCTTTCTTT.

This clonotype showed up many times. CDR3 protein: CASTLSRSRNEQFF. DNA of the CDR3: TGTGCCAGTACCCTCTCCCGCTCGAGGAATGAGCAGTTCTTC. The chain carries TRBV19 and TRBJ2-1; D ambiguous. This CDR3 contains 14 residues. Trimming stripped 7 bases from V and 7 bases from J, with 17 bases between. Germline V CDR1 and CDR2: LNHDA, SQIVND (reference sequence). The entire variable domain, with the rest obtained from reference TRBV19 and TRBJ2-1, is as follows: DGGITQSPKYLFRKEGQNVTLSCEQNLNHDAMYWYRQDPGQGLRLIYYSQIVNDFQKGDIAEGYSVSREKKESFPLTVTSAQKNPTAFYLCASTLSRSRNEQFFGPGTRLTVL.

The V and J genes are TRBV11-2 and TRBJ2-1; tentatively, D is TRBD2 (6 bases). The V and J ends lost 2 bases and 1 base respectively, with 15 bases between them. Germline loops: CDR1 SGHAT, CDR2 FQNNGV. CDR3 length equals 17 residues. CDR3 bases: TGTGCCAGCAGCTTACTCCCGGGAGCCTCATCCTACAATGAGCAGTTCTTC. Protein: CASSLLPGASSYNEQFF. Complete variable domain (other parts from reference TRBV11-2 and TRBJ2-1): EAGVAQSPRYKIIEKRQSVAFWCNPISGHATLYWYQQILGQGPKLLIQFQNNGVVDDSQLPKDRFSAERLKGVDSTLKIQPAKLEDSAVYLCASSLLPGASSYNEQFFGPGTRLTVL.

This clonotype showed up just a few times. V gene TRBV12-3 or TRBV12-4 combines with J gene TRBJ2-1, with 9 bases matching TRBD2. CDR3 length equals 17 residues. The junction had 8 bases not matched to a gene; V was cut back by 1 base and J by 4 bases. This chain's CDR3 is CASSLGLRRGGYNEQFF. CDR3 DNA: TGTGCCAGCAGTTTAGGGCTTAGGCGGGGGGGTTACAATGAGCAGTTCTTC.

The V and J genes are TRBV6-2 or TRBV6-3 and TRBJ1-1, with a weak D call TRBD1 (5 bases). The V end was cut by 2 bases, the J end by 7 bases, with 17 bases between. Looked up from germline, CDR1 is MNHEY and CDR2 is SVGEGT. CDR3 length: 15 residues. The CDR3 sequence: CASSYRTRQTGEAFF. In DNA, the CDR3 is TGTGCCAGCAGTTACCGGACTCGACAGACTGGTGAAGCTTTCTTT.

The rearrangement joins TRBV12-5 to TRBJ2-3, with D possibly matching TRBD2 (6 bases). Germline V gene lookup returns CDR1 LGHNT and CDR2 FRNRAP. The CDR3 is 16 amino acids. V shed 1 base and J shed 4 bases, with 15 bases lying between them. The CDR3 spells CASGLGIGTSPDTQYF. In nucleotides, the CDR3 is TGTGCTAGTGGTTTGGGAATCGGGACTTCTCCAGATACGCAGTATTTT.

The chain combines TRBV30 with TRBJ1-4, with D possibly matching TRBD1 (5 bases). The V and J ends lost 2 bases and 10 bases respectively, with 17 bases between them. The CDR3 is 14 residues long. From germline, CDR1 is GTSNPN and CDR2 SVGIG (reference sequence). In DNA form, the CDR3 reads TGTGCCTGGAGTAATTCGGGGGGTTTTGGAAAACTGTTTTTT. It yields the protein CAWSNSGGFGKLFF.

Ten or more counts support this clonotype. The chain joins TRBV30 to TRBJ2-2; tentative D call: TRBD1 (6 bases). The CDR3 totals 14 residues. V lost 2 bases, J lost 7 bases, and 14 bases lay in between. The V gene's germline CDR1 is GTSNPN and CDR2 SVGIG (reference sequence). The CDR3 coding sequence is TGTGCCTGGAGTTGGTCGGTACAGGGCGGGGAGCTGTTTTTT. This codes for CAWSWSVQGGELFF.

CDR3 coding DNA: TGTGCCAGCAGCTTCCTTACAGGGGACTTCTACAATGAGCAGTTCTTC. Its translation is CASSFLTGDFYNEQFF. The chain joins TRBV7-6 to TRBJ2-1, with D possibly being TRBD1 (7 bases). The germline V gene has CDR1 SGHVS and CDR2 FNYEAQ. V lost 3 bases and J lost 3, with 15 bases in between. The CDR3 runs to 16 residues.

The CDR3 sequence is CASSLWGMGNTIYF. The CDR3 DNA follows: TGTGCCAGCAGCTTATGGGGGATGGGAAACACCATATATTTT. V usage is TRBV7-8 and J usage is TRBJ1-3, with a tentative D call TRBD1 (5 bases). Trimming pared 2 bases from V and 4 bases from J, leaving 9 bases between. CDR3 length: 14 residues. Germline lookup yields CDR1 SGHVS and CDR2 FQNEAQ.

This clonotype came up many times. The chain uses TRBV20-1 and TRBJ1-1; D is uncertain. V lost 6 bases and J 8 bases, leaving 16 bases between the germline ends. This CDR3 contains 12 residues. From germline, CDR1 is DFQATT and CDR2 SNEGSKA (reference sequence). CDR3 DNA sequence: TGCAGTGCCCGTGTAGGGTCTCTAGAAGCTTTCTTT. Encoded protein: CSARVGSLEAFF.

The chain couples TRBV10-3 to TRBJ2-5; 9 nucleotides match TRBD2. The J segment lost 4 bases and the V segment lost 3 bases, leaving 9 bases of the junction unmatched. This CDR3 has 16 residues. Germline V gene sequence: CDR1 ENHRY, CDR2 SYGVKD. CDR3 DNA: TGTGCCATCAGTGATAATTCGGGACTAGCAGGAGAGACCCAGTACTTC. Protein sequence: CAISDNSGLAGETQYF.

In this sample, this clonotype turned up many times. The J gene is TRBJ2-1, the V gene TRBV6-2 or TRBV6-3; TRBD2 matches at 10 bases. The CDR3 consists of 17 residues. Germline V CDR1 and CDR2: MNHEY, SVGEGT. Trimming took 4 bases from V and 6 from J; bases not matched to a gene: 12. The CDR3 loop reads CASSFSASGGHLNEQFF. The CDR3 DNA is TGTGCCAGCAGTTTTTCGGCTAGCGGGGGCCACCTCAATGAGCAGTTCTTC.

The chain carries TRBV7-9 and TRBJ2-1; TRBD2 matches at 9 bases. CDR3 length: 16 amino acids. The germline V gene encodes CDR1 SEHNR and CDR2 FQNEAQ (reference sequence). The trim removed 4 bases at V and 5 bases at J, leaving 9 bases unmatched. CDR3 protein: CASSSQRASGNNEQFF. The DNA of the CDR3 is TGTGCCAGCAGCTCCCAGAGGGCTAGCGGGAACAATGAGCAGTTCTTC.

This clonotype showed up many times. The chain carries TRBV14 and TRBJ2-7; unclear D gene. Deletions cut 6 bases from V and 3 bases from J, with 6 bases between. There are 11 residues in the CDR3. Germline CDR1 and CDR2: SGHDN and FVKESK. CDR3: CASSRIYEQYF. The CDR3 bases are TGTGCCAGCAGTCGAATCTACGAGCAGTACTTC. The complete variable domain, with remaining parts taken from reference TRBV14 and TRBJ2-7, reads EAGVTQFPSHSVIEKGQTVTLRCDPISGHDNLYWYRRVMGKEIKFLLHFVKESKQDESGMPNNRFLAERTGGTYSTLKVQPAELEDSGVYFCASSRIYEQYFGPGTRLTVT.

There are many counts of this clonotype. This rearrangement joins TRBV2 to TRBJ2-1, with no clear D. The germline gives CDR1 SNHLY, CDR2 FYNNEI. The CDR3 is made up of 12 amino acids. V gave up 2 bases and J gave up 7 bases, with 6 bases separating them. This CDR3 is CASSESGNEQFF. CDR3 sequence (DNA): TGTGCCAGCAGTGAATCCGGGAATGAGCAGTTCTTC.

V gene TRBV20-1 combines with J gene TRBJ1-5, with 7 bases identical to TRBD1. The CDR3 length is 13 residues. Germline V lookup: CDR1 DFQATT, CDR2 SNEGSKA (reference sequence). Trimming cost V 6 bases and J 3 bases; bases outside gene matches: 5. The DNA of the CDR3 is TGCAGTGCCGGGGACAGAAACAATCAGCCCCAGCATTTT. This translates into CSAGDRNNQPQHF.

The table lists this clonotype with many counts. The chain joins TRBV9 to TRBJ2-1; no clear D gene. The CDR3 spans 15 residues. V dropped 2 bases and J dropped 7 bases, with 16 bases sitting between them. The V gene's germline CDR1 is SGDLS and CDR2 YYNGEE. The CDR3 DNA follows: TGTGCCAGCAGCGTCCCCCCAGGATTGGGGAATGAGCAGTTCTTC. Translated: CASSVPPGLGNEQFF.

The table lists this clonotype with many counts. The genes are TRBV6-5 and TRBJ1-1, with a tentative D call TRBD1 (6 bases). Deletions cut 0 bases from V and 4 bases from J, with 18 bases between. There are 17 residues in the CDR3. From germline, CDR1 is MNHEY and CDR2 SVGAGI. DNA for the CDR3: TGTGCCAGCAGTTACTCTTTTGGGGGCGGAGGTCTCACTGAAGCTTTCTTT. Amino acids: CASSYSFGGGGLTEAFF.

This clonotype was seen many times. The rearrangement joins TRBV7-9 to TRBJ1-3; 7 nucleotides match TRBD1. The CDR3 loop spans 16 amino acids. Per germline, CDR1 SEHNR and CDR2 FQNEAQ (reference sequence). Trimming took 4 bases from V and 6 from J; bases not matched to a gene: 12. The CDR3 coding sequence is TGTGCCAGCAGCTCAACCAGGGGGAAGAGTGAAAACACCATATATTTT. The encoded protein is CASSSTRGKSENTIYF.

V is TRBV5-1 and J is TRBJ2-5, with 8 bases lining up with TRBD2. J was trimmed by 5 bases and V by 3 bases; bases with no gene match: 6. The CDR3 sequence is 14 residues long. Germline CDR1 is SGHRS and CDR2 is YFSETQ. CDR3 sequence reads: CASSSGGAEETQYF. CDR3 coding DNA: TGCGCCAGCAGCTCCGGGGGGGCCGAGGAGACCCAGTACTTC.

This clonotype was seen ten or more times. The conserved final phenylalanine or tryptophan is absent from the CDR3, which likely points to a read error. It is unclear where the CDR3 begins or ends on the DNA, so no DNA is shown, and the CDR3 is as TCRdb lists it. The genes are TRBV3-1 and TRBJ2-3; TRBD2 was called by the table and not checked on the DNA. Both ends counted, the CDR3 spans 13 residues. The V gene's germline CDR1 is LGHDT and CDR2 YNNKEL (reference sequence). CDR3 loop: CASSPRGSGGPHV.

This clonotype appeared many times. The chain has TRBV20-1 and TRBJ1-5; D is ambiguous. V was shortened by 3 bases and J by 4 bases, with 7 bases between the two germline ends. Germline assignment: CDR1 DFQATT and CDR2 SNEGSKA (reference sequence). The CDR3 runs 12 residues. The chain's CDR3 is CSASHGNQPQHF. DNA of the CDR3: TGCAGTGCTAGTCACGGGAATCAGCCCCAGCATTTT.

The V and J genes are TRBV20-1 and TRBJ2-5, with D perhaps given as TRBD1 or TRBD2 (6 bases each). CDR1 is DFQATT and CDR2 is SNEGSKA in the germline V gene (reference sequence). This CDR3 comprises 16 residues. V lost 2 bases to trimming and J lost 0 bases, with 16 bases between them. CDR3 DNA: TGCAGTGCTAGAAGTTACTTCGGGGGCAACCAAGAGACCCAGTACTTC. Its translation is CSARSYFGGNQETQYF.

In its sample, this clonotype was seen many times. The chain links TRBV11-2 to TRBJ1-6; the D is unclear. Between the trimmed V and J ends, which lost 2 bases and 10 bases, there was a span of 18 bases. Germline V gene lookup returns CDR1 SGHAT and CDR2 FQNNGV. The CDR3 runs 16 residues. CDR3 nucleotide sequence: TGTGCCAGCAGCTTAAGATCGGCAACGTCGAGCTCACCCCTCCACTTT. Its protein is CASSLRSATSSSPLHF.

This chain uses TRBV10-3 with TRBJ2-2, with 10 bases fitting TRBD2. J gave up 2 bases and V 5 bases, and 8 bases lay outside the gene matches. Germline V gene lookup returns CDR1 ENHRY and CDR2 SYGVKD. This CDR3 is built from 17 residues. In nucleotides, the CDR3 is TGTGCCATCAGTAGGGCTAGCGGGGGACCAAACACCGGGGAGCTGTTTTTT. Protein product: CAISRASGGPNTGELFF.

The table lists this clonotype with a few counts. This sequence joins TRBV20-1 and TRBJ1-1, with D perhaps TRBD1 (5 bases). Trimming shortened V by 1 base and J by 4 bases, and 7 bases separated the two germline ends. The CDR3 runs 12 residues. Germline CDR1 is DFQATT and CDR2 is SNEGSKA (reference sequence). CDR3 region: CSARGGGTEAFF. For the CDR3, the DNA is TGCAGTGCTAGAGGGGGCGGCACTGAAGCTTTCTTT.

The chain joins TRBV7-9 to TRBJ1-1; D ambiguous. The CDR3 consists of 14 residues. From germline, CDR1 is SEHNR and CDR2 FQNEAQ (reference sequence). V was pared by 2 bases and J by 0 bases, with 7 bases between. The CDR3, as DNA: TGTGCCAGCAGCTTATCAAGGATGAACACTGAAGCTTTCTTT. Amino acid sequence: CASSLSRMNTEAFF.